The clone carrying this T cell receptor (beta chain) showed up just once. The data belong to a study of blood T cell repertoires in COVID-19. Study context: Samples taken during acute and convalescent COVID-19 were collected in the United States, Italy and Spain. T cells, B-cell-depleted T cells, or PBMCs supplied cDNA or gDNA.

From germline, CDR1 is SGHTA and CDR2 FQGNSA. CDR3 length: 15 amino acids. J was trimmed by 10 bases and V by 5 bases; bases with no gene match: 13. Original methodology: Nucleated cell number was recorded as an estimate derived from reference gene primer amplification. Using immunoSEQ multiplex PCR, the repertoire was profiled, and TCRdb retains in-frame clones only, with some absent. That table supplies the V and J calls and clone size; D and trimming were determined from the DNA. The sample holds about 98,000 clones, more than 65% seen once. Sequencing was performed on peripheral blood. This clonotype was obtained from a woman older than 75 with acute or convalescent COVID-19. The J gene is TRBJ1-5, the V gene TRBV7-2; 8 nucleotides agree with TRBD1. CDR3 sequence reads: CASSGQGGLDSPQHF. The CDR3, as DNA: TGTGCCAGCAGCGGACAGGGAGGTTTGGATAGCCCCCAGCATTTT.